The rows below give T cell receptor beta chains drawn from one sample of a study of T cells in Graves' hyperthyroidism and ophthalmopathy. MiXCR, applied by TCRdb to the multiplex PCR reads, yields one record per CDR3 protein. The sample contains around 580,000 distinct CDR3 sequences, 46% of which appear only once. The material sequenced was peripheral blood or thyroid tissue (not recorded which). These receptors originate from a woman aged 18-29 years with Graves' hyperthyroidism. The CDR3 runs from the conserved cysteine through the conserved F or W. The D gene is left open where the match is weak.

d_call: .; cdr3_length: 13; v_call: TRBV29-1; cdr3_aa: CSYGSARDYEQYF
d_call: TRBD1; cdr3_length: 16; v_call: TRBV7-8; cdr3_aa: CASSPFRTGVEDTQYF
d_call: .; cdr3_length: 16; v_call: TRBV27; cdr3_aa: CASSPPLRSGANVLTF
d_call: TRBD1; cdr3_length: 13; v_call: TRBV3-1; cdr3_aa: CASSQTGDYGYTF
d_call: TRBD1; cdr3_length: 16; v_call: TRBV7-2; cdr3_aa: CASSQDGTGVNQSQHF
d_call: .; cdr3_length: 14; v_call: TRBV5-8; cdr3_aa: CASSLEQVNSPLHF
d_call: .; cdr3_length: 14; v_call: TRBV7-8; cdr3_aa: CASSFGPGSFEQYF
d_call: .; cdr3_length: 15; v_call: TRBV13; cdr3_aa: CASSYSGSGEETQYF
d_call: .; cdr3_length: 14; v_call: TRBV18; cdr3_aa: CASSPQSGNYEQYF
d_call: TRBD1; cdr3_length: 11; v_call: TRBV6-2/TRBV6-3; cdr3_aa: CASGQAQPQHF
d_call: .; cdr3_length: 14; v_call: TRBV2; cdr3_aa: CASSRDLGSTEAFF
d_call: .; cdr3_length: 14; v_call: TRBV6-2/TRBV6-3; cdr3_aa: CASSYQQGSYEQYF
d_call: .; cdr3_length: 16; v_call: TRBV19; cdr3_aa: CASSTQGASGQETQYF
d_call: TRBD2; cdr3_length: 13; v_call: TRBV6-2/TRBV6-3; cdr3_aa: CASTLTSAHEQYF
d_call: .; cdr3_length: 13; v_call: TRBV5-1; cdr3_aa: CASSPGTDSPLHF
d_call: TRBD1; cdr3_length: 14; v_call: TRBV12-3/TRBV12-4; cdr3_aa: CASSPGQGSYEQYF
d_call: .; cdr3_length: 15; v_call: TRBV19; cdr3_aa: CASTYGGNAGNTIYF
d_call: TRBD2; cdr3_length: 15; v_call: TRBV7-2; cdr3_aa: CASSLAPGLGETQYF
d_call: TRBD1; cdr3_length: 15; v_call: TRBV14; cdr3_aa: CASSPHRDRNTEAFF
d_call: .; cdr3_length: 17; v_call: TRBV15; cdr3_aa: CATSRDNPRKSSYEQYF
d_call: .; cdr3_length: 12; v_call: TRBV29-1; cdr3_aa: CSAGRLNTEAFF
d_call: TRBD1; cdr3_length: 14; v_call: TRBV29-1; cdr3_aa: CSARQGENYYGYTF
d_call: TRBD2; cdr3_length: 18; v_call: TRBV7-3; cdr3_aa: CASSYEPGLAGVTYEQYF